This T cell receptor (beta chain) was sequenced in a study of CD8 T cells in Susac syndrome. Sequencing targeted TCR beta in T cells from blood (CD8+ and CD4+). The authors reverse transcribed about 0.5 to 1 ug RNA with random hexamers. Amplification of the TCR beta CDR3 was carried out by immunoSEQ multiplex PCR, which spanned a total of 54 Vbeta and 13 Jbeta segments. TCRdb re-called the immunoSEQ multiplex PCR reads through MiXCR, storing one row per CDR3 protein. In the table there are just over 150,000 distinct CDR3 sequences, roughly 94% of which are singletons. The material sequenced was CD8+ T cells from PBMCs. The clonotype comes from a human donor with multiple sclerosis.

CDR3 amino acids: CASSQSGDYGYTF. CDR3 sequence (DNA): TGTGCCAGCAGCCAGTCAGGGGACTATGGCTACACCTTC. The gene calls are TRBV3-1 and TRBJ1-2; a possible D gene is TRBD1 (6 bases). Trimming shortened V by 3 bases and J by 3 bases, and 8 bases separated the two germline ends. The germline V gene has CDR1 LGHDT and CDR2 YNNKEL (reference sequence). The CDR3 length is 13 residues.